This record concerns one T cell receptor (beta chain) sequence. Its antigen target is currently unknown. Qualities for individual bases were not recorded, and no much larger clone is one base off. The germline ends are 11 bases apart after V is trimmed by 5 bases and J by 0 bases. From the cysteine through the phenylalanine, the CDR3 covers 16 amino acids. Just the 48-base CDR3 DNA is kept, in frame starting at base 1. From the germline V gene, CDR1 is SGHNT and CDR2 is YENEEA. TCRbeta CDR3 regions were amplified from genomic DNA by means of the immunoSEQ Assay, a bias-controlled multiplex PCR. Per the source publication's procedure: The number of nucleated cells in each sample was estimated by amplification of reference gene primers within the assay. To quantify the absolute abundance of each unique TCRbeta CDR3 rearrangement, sequence reads were collapsed and filtered. For each sample, productive Simpson clonality was calculated as the square root of Simpson's diversity index across productive rearrangements. What TCRdb holds here is the immuneACCESS table cut down to in-frame rearrangements. Part of the clones is not present; checked against another copy, under half of the missing clones reflect an unresolved V gene, and the others are unexplained. V, J and clone size derive from that table, while D and trimming were established from the DNA sequence. The sample profile shows roughly 63,000 clones; 60% to 75% of them were found once. Approximately 30% of the sample belongs to the ten largest clones.

This entry comes from a study of blood T cell repertoires in COVID-19 (dated by TCRdb to 2018 to 2021). Regarding the complete study: Collaborator samples came from the United States, Italy and Spain and covered acute and convalescent phases of COVID-19. Where available, HLA class I and class II types were taken from metadata supplied by the sample provider and were not determined by assay-based typing. The repertoires were released in a freely available public database meant as a resource for research on the immune response to SARS-CoV-2. Nearly every sample came with metadata listing a de-identified subject ID, COVID-19 status, age in years and sex. The prospective study material was composed of cDNA or gDNA derived from T cells, B-cell-depleted T cells, or PBMCs. Samples were obtained from the ongoing ImmuneRACE study (first 160 participants) and from over 1,000 subjects provided by 6 global collaborators. Subjects who had been exposed to COVID-19, were actively infected with it, or had recovered from it provided the deeply sampled blood TCRbeta repertoires that made up the dataset.

The study at large found these results: The amount of clinical and demographic metadata varied by source and participant and was provided uncurated.

Collaborating institutions collected whole blood in K2EDTA tubes following their own protocols. For TCRbeta analysis, collaborator samples were shipped as frozen whole blood, as isolated PBMCs, or as DNA extracted from either sample type. The source is a woman aged 80 or over with acute or convalescent COVID-19. The chain employs TRBV11-3 and TRBJ2-6, with the identity of the D gene unclear. Sequencing input: peripheral blood. The nucleotide sequence reads as follows: TGTGCCAGCAGCCAGAGACACCCCTCTGGGGCCAACGTCCTGACTTTC. The resulting protein is CASSQRHPSGANVLTF. Full variable domain (CDR3 extended with the reference TRBV11-3 and TRBJ2-6 proteins): EAGVVQSPRYKIIEKKQPVAFWCNPISGHNTLYWYLQNLGQGPELLIRYENEEAVDDSQLPKDRFSAERLKGVDSTLKIQPAELGDSAVYLCASSQRHPSGANVLTFGAGSRLTVL.